The rows below give T cell receptor beta chains drawn from one sample of a study of T cells after yellow fever vaccination. TCRdb independently ran MiXCR on the 5' RACE reads; one entry per CDR3 protein. The sample lists 90,000 to 130,000 distinct CDR3 sequences, 8% to 9.5% seen once, with less than 30% in the top ten. Material: CD8+ T cells sorted from PBMCs, obtained 45 days after the yellow fever booster vaccination. These receptor sequences come from a man aged 25 to 40 who received the YFV17D yellow fever vaccine. The conserved cysteine and the conserved F or W are not part of the CDR3 here. Some rows mark clone size as missing; the rest say once, few, many or name a class of expanded clone.

j_call,v_call,clone_size,cdr3_aa
TRBJ2-7,TRBV27,many,ASSPGQSSYEQY
TRBJ2-1,TRBV6-5,many,ASSYSIGEQF
TRBJ2-3,TRBV6-1,many,ASSPESRQGADTQY
TRBJ2-1,TRBV18,few,ASSPFQGVAPYNEQF
TRBJ2-1,TRBV7-6,many,ASSGMHEQF
TRBJ2-1,TRBV12-3/TRBV12-4,many,ASTPLYNEQF
TRBJ2-7,TRBV4-3,many,ASSQGDRGDYEQY
TRBJ2-1,TRBV19,few,ASNLAISGTESSYNEQF
TRBJ2-1,TRBV9,many,ASSSIGHEQF
TRBJ2-7,TRBV27,few,ASSLWSRTTLSEQY
TRBJ2-1,TRBV15,-,ATVGSSGSIEYGEQF
TRBJ2-7,TRBV6-1,-,ASSTGSRNEQY
TRBJ1-4,TRBV7-9,many,ASSSAGPRDEKLF
TRBJ2-7,TRBV4-2,many,ASSQAGSIDEQY
TRBJ1-1,TRBV6-5,many,ASSWAVGRGNTEAF
TRBJ2-1,TRBV5-4,-,ASRPDSYNEQF
TRBJ1-1,TRBV4-3,-,ASSQDMVLGAF
TRBJ2-1,TRBV6-2/TRBV6-3,many,ASRGGQGGYNEQF
TRBJ2-1,TRBV7-3,many,ASSYLVGRRYEQF
TRBJ2-7,TRBV7-9,few,ASSPEGPTYEQY
TRBJ2-3,TRBV7-3,many,ASSPGPGWASTDTQY
TRBJ2-1,TRBV10-3,many,AISGTEFYEQF
TRBJ2-3,TRBV10-2,-,ASSADLAGGTDTQY
TRBJ2-2,TRBV9,-,ASSAGLAGYTGELF
TRBJ1-1,TRBV6-5,few,ASSYPNFSPLGTEAF
TRBJ2-1,TRBV27,-,ASSLEGRAPYNEQF
TRBJ2-5,TRBV12-3/TRBV12-4,few,ASSWASGETQY
TRBJ1-5,TRBV7-6,many,ASSLAGRGDQPQH
TRBJ2-2,TRBV7-9,-,ASRGTEAANTGELF
TRBJ2-1,TRBV20-1,many,SARDGAGRVEQF
TRBJ2-1,TRBV7-9,many,ASSWPNPNNEQF
TRBJ2-1,TRBV27,many,ASSLSSGSSYNEQF
TRBJ2-5,TRBV4-3,few,ASSPGGLAGEETQY
TRBJ1-6,TRBV2,-,ASSAVEEENSPLH
TRBJ2-5,TRBV7-9,-,ASSLGYGSEETQY
TRBJ2-7,TRBV6-5,many,ASSYGQGTSYEQY
TRBJ2-5,TRBV5-1,-,ASSPSDGKETQY
TRBJ2-3,TRBV2,-,ASPLGSGLPITDTQY
TRBJ2-3,TRBV12-3/TRBV12-4,many,ASSLASDRTDTQY
TRBJ2-7,TRBV9,many,ASSVAASGNYEQY
TRBJ2-2,TRBV10-2,many,ASSDYLVALGELF
TRBJ2-1,TRBV9,few,ASSAPRLNEQF
TRBJ2-1,TRBV5-6,many,ASSSGAAEQF